This T cell receptor (beta chain) was recorded in a study of blood T cell repertoires in COVID-19. Across the whole study: The United States, Italy and Spain provided the acute and convalescent COVID-19 samples. PBMCs, B-cell-depleted T cells, or T cells were the source of the cDNA or gDNA that made up the material.

Original processing notes: It was from reference gene primer amplification that nucleated cell counts were estimated. Generated by immunoSEQ multiplex PCR, the TCRdb table keeps only in-frame clones and is missing some. That table supplies the V and J calls and clone size; D and trimming were determined from the DNA. The sample carries approximately 300,000 clones, 85% to 90% recorded once. Germline V CDR1 and CDR2: SGDLS, YYNGEE. V was pared by 1 base and J by 6 bases, with 17 bases between. The CDR3 loop spans 15 amino acids. The chain links TRBV9 to TRBJ2-7, with D possibly TRBD1 on 5 matching bases. The sequenced material came from peripheral blood. This clonotype was sampled from a woman aged 30 to 39 with COVID-19, enrolled during active disease. The CDR3 here is CASSVLGAAPGEQYF. The DNA of the CDR3 is TGTGCCAGCAGCGTATTAGGGGCAGCCCCTGGCGAGCAGTACTTC. The variable domain in full, completed from reference TRBV9 and TRBJ2-7, reads DSGVTQTPKHLITATGQRVTLRCSPRSGDLSVYWYQQSLDQGLQFLIQYYNGEERAKGNILERFSAQQFPDLHSELNLSSLELGDSALYFCASSVLGAAPGEQYFGPGTRLTVT.